The present entry profiles one TCR beta chain with its context. These data are taken from a study of shared T cell receptors in the human thymus. The assay was immunoSEQ multiplex PCR, and TCRdb's table has in-frame clones only and misses some. The profile covers 500,000 to 850,000 clones, with 80% to 90% appearing a single time and roughly 0.0089% taken by the ten largest. CDR3 length equals 15 residues. Looked up from germline, CDR1 is MNHNS and CDR2 is SASEGT. J gave up 7 bases and V 6 bases, and 14 bases lay outside the gene matches. The same sample was also used in a study of human thymus T cells.

The chain employs TRBV6-1 and TRBJ1-1, with 7 bases that match TRBD1. The sequenced sample was thymocytes. This clonotype was obtained from a boy in the first two years of life with a congenital heart defect. CDR3 DNA sequence: TGTGCCAGCAGACGGCGATCCACCCGGGACAGTGAAGCTTTCTTT. Its translation is CASRRRSTRDSEAFF.